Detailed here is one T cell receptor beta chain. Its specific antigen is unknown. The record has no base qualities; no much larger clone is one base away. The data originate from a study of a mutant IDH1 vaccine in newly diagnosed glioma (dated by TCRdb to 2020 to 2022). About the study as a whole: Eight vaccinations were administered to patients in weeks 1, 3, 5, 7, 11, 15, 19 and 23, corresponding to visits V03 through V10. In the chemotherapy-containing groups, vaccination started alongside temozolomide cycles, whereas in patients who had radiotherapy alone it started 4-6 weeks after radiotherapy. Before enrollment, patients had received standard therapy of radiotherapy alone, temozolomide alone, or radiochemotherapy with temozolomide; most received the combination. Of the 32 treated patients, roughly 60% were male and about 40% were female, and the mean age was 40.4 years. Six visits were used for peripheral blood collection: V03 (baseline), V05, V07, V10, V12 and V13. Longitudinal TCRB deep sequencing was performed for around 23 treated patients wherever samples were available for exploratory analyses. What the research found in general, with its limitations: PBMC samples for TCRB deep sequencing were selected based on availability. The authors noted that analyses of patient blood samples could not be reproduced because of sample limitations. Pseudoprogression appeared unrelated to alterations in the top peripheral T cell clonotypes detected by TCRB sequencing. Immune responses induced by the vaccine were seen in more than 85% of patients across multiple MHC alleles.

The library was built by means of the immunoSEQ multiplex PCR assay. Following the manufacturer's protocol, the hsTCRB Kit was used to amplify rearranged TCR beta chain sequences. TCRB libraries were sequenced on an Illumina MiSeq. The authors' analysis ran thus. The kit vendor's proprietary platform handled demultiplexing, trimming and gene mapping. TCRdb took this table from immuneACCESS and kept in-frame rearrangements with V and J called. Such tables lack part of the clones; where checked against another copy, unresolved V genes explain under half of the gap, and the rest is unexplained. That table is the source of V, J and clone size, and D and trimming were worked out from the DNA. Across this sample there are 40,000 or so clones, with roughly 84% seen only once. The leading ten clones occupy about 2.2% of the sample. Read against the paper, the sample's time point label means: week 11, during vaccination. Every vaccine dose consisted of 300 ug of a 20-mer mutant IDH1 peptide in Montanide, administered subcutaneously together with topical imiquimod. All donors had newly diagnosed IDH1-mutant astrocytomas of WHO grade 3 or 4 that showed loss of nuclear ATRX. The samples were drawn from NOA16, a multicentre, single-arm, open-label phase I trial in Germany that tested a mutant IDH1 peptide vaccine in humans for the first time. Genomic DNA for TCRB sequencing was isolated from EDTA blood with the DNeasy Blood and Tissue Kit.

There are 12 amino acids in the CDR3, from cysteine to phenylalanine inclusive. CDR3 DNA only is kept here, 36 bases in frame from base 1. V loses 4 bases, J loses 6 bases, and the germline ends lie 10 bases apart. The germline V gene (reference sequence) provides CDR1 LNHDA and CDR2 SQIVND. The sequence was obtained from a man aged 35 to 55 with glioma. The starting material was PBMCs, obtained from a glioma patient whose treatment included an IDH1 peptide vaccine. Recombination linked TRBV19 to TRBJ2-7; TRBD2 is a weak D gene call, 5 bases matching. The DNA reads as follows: TGTGCCAGTAGTAAGGAAGGAGGCGAGCAGTACTTC. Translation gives CASSKEGGEQYF. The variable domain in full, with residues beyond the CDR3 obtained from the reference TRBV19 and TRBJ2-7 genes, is DGGITQSPKYLFRKEGQNVTLSCEQNLNHDAMYWYRQDPGQGLRLIYYSQIVNDFQKGDIAEGYSVSREKKESFPLTVTSAQKNPTAFYLCASSKEGGEQYFGPGTRLTVT.